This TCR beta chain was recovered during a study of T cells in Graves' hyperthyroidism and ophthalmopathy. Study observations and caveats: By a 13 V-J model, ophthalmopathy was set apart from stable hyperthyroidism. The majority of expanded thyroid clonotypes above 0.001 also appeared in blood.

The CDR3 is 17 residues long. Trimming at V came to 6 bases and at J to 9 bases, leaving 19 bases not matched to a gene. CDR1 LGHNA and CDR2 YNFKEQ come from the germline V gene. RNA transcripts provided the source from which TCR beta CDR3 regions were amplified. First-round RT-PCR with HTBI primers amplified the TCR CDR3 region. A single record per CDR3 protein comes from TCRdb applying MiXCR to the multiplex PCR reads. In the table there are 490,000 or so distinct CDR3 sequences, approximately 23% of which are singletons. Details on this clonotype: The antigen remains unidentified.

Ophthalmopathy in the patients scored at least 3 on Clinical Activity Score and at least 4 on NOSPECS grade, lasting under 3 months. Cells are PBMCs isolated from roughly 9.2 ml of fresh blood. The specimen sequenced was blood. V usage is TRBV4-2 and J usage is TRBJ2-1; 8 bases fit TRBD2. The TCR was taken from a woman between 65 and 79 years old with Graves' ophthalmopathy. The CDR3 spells CASRPLASGSRGSEQFF. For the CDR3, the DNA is TGTGCCAGCAGACCTCTTGCCAGCGGGAGCAGGGGTAGTGAGCAGTTCTTC.